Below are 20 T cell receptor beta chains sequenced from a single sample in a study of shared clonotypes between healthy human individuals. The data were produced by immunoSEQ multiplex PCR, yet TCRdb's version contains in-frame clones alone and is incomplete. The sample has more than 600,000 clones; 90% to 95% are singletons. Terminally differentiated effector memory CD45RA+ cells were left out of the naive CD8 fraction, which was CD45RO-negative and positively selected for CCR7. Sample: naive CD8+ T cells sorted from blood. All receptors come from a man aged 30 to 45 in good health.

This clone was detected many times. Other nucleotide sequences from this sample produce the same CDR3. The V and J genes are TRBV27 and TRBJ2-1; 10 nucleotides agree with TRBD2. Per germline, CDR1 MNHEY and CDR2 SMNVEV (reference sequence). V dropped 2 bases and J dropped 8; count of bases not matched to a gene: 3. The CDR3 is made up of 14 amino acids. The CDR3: CASSLLAGEDEQFF. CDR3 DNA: TGTGCCAGCAGTTTACTAGCGGGAGAAGATGAGCAGTTCTTC.

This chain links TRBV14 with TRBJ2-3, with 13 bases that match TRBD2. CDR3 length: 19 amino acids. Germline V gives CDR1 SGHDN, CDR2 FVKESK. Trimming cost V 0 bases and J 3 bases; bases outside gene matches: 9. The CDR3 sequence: CASSQDSPWTSGRTDTQYF. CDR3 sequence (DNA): TGTGCCAGCAGCCAAGATTCCCCTTGGACTAGCGGGAGAACAGATACGCAGTATTTT.

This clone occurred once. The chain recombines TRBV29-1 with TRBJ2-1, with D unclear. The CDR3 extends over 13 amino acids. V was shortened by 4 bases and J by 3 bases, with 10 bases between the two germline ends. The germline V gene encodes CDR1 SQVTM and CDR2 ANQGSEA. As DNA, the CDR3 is TGCAGCGTTGGACTGTCAGACTACAATGAGCAGTTCTTC. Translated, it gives CSVGLSDYNEQFF.

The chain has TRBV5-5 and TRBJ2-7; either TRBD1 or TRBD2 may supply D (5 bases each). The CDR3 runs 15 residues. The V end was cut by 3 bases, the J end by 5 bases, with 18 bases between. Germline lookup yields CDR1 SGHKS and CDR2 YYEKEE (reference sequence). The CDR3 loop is CASSWGGSGRNEQYF. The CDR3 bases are TGTGCCAGCAGCTGGGGTGGGTCGGGACGGAACGAGCAGTACTTC.

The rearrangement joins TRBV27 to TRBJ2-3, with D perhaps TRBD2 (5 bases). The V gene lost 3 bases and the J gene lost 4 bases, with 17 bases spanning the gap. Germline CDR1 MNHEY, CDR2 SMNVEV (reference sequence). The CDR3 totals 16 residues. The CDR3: CASSFSSSPTPDTQYF. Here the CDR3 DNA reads TGTGCCAGCAGTTTTAGCTCTAGCCCCACCCCAGATACGCAGTATTTT.

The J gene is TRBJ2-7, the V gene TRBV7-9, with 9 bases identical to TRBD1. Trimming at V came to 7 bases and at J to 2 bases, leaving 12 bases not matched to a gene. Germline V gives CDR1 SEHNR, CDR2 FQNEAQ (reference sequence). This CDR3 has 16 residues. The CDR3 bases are TGTGCCAGCACCATAGGGGGGACAGGGACTACCTACGAGCAGTACTTC. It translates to CASTIGGTGTTYEQYF.

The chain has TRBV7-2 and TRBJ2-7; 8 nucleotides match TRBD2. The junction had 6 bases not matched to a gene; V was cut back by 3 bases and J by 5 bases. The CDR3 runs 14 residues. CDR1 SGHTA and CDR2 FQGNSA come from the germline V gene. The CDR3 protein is CASSLAGGANEQYF. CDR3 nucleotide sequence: TGTGCCAGCAGCTTGGCGGGAGGTGCGAACGAGCAGTACTTC.

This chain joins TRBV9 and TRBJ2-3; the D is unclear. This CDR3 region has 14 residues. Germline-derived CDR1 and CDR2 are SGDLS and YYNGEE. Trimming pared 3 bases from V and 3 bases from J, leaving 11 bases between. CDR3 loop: CASSGTWVTDTQYF. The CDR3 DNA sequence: TGTGCCAGCAGCGGAACGTGGGTGACAGATACGCAGTATTTT.

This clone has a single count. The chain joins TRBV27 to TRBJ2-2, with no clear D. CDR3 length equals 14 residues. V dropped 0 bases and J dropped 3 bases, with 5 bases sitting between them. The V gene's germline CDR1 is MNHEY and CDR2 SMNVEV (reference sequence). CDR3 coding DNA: TGTGCCAGCAGTTTATCGAGGCACACCGGGGAGCTGTTTTTT. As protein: CASSLSRHTGELFF.

CDR3 region: CSVEEASLSTDTQYF. In DNA, the CDR3 is TGCAGCGTTGAAGAGGCCTCCTTAAGCACAGATACGCAGTATTTT. The chain employs TRBV29-1 and TRBJ2-3; the D is unclear. Trimming shortened V by 0 bases and J by 0 bases, and 10 bases separated the two germline ends. The CDR3 totals 15 residues. CDR1 and CDR2 (germline): SQVTM, ANQGSEA.

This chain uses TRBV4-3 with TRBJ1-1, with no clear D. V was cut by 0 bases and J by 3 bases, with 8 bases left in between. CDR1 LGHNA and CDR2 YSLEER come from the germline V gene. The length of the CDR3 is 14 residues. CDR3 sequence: CASSQEQIYTEAFF. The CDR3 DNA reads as TGCGCCAGCAGCCAAGAACAGATTTACACTGAAGCTTTCTTT.

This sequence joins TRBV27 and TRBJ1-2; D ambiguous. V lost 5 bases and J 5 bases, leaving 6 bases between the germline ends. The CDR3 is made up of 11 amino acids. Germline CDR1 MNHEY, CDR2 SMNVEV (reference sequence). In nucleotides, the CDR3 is TGTGCCAGCAGTCAAGGGTATGGCTACACCTTC. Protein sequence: CASSQGYGYTF.

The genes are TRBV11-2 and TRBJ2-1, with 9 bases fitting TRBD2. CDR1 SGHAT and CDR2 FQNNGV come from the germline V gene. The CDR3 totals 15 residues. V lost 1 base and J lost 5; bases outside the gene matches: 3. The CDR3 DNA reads TGTGCCAGCAGCTTAGGACTAGCGGCCGACAATGAGCAGTTCTTC. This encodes CASSLGLAADNEQFF.

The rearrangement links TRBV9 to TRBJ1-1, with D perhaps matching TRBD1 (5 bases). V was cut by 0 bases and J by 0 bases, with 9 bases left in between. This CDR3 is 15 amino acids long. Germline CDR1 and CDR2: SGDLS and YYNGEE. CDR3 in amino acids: CASSVVGAMNTEAFF. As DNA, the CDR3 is TGTGCCAGCAGCGTAGTTGGGGCCATGAACACTGAAGCTTTCTTT.

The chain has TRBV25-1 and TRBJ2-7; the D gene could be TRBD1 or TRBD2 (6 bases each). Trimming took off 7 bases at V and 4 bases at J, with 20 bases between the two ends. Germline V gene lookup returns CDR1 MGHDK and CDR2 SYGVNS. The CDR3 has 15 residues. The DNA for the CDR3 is TGTGCCAGCAATCCGGGGGACACCAAACGGTACGAGCAGTACTTC. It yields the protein CASNPGDTKRYEQYF.

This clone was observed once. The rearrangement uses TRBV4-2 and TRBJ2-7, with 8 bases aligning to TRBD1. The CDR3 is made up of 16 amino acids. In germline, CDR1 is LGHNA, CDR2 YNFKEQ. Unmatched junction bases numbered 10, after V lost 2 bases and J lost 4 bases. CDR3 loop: CASSQSPGTGGYEQYF. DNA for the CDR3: TGTGCCAGCAGCCAATCACCCGGGACAGGAGGGTACGAGCAGTACTTC.

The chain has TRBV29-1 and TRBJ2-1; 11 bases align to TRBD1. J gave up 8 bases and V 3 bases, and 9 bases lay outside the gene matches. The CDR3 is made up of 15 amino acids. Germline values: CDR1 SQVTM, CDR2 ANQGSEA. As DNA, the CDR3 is TGCAGCGTTGACGGGACAGGGGGGTGGATGGATGAGCAGTTCTTC. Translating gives CSVDGTGGWMDEQFF.

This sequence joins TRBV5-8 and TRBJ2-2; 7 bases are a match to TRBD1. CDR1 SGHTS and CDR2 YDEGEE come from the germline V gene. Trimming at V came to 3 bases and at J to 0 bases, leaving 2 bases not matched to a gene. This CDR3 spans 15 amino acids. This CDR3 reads CASSSGTANTGELFF. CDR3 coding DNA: TGTGCCAGCAGCTCTGGGACAGCGAACACCGGGGAGCTGTTTTTT.

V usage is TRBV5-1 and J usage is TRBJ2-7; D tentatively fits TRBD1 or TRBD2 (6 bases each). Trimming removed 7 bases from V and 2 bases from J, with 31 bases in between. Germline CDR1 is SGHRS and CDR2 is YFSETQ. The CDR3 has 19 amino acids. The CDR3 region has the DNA TGCGCCAGCTATCCCCTTGTGGGCGGCGGGAAGGGGGGAACCTACGAGCAGTACTTC. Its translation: CASYPLVGGGKGGTYEQYF. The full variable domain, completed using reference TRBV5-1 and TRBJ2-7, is KAGVTQTPRYLIKTRGQQVTLSCSPISGHRSVSWYQQTPGQGLQFLFEYFSETQRNKGNFPGRFSGRQFSNSRSEMNVSTLELGDSALYLCASYPLVGGGKGGTYEQYFGPGTRLTVT.

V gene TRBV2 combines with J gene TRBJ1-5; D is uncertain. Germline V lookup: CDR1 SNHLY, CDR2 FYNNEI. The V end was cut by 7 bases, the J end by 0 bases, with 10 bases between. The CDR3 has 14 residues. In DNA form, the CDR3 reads TGTGCCAGCATGGGATTTGGTAGCAATCAGCCCCAGCATTTT. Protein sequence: CASMGFGSNQPQHF. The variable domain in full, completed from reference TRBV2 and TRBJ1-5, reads EPEVTQTPSHQVTQMGQEVILRCVPISNHLYFYWYRQILGQKVEFLVSFYNNEISEKSEIFDDQFSVERPDGSNFTLKIRSTKLEDSAMYFCASMGFGSNQPQHFGDGTRLSIL.